Ten or more counts support the clone carrying this T cell receptor (beta chain). This specimen comes from a study of T cells in Graves' hyperthyroidism and ophthalmopathy. The authors obtained PBMCs from 9 to 10 ml of fresh peripheral blood. RNA transcripts gave rise to amplified TCR beta CDR3 regions. First-round RT-PCR targeting the TCR CDR3 was performed with the HTBI primer set. MiXCR, applied by TCRdb to the multiplex PCR reads, yields one record per CDR3 protein. Of fewer than 350,000 distinct CDR3 sequences detected, roughly 20% appear once; the ten largest clones hold around 54%. With V trimmed by 4 bases and J by 2 bases, 6 bases remained unmatched. Germline V lookup: CDR1 SGHRS, CDR2 YFSETQ. This CDR3 contains 15 residues.

Sequencing was carried out using blood. This chain links TRBV5-1 with TRBJ2-1, with 7 bases lining up with TRBD1. The clonotype comes from a woman between 45 and 60 years old with Graves' hyperthyroidism. CDR3 amino acids: CASSKEGQPYNEQFF. For the CDR3, the DNA is TGCGCCAGCAGCAAAGAGGGACAGCCCTACAATGAGCAGTTCTTC.